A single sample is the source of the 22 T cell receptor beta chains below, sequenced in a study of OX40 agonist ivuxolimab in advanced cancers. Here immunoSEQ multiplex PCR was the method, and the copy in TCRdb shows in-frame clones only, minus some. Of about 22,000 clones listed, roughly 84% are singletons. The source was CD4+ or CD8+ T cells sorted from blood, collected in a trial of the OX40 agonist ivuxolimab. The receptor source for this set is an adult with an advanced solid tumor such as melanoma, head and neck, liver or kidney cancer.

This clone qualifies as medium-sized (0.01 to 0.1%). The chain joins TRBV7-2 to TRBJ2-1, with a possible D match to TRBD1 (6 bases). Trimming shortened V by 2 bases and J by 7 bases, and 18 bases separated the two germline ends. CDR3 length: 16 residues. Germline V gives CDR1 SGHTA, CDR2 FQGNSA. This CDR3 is CASSLRTGQPENEQFF. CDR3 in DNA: TGTGCCAGCAGCTTACGTACGGGACAACCAGAAAATGAGCAGTTCTTC.

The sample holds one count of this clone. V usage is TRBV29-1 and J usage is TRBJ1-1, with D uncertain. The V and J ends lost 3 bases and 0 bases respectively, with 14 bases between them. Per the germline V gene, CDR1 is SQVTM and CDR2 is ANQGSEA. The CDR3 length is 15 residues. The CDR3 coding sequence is TGCAGCGTTGAGGCCCCGGCTACTCTGAACACTGAAGCTTTCTTT. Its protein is CSVEAPATLNTEAFF.

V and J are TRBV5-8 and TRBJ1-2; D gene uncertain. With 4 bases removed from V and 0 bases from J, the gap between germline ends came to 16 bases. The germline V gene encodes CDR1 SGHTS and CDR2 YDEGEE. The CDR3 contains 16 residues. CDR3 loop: CASSPPWTVTNYGYTF. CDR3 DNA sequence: TGTGCCAGCAGCCCACCTTGGACGGTTACTAACTATGGCTACACCTTC.

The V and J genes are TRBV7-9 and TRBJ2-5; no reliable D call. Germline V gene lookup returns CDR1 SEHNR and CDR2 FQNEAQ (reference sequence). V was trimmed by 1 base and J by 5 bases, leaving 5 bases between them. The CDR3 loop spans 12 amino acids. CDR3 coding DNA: TGTGCCAGCAGCTTAGTTCACGAGACCCAGTACTTC. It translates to CASSLVHETQYF.

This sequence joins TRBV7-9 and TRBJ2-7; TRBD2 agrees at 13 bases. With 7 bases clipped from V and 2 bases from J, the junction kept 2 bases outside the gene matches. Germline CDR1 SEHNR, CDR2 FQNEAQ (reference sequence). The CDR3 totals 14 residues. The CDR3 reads CASTGLAGAYEQYF. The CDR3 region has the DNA TGTGCCAGCACCGGACTAGCGGGAGCCTACGAGCAGTACTTC.

In DNA, the CDR3 is TGTGCCAGCAGCCACGGGACAGGGGGGACTGAAGCTTTCTTT. Its protein product is CASSHGTGGTEAFF. The chain is built from TRBV6-5 and TRBJ1-1, with 11 bases identical to TRBD1. Germline V gene sequence: CDR1 MNHEY, CDR2 SVGAGI. J was trimmed by 5 bases and V by 6 bases; bases with no gene match: 5. The CDR3 runs 14 residues.

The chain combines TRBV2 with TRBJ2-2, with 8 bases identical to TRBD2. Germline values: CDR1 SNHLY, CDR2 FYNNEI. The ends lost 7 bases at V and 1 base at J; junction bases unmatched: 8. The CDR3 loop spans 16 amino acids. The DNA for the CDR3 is TGTGCCAGCACCTTAATAGCGGGAATGAACACCGGGGAGCTGTTTTTT. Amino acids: CASTLIAGMNTGELFF.

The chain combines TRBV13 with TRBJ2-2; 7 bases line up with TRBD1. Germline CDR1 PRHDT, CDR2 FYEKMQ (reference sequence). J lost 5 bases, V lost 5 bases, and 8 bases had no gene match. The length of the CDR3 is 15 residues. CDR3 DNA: TGTGCCAGCAGCGCCCGGGACAGCCGTACCGGGGAGCTGTTTTTT. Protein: CASSARDSRTGELFF.

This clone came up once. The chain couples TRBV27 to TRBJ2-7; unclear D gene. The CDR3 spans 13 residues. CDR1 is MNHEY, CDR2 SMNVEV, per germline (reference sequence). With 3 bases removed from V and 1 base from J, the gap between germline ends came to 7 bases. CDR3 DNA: TGTGCCAGCAGTTTTGGCAGATCCTACGAGCAGTACTTC. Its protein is CASSFGRSYEQYF.

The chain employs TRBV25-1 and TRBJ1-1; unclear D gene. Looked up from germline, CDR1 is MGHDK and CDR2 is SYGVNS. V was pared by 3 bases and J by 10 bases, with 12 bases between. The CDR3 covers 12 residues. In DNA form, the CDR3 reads TGTGCCAGCAGTGATACCGGGTGGTTAGCTTTCTTT. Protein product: CASSDTGWLAFF.

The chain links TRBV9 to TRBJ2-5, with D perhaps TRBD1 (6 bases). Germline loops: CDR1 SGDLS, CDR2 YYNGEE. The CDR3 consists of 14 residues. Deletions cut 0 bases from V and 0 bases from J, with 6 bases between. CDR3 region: CASSVGTDQETQYF. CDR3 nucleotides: TGTGCCAGCAGCGTAGGGACAGACCAAGAGACCCAGTACTTC.

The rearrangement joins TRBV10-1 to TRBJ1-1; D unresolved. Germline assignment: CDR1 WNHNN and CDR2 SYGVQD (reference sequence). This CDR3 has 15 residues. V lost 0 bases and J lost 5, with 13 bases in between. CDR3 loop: CASSESMEGRTEAFF. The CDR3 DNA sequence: TGCGCCAGCAGTGAGTCGATGGAGGGAAGGACTGAAGCTTTCTTT.

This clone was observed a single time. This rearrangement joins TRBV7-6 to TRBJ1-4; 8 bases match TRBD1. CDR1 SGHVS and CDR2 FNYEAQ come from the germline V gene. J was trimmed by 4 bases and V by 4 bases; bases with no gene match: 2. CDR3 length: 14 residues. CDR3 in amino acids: CASSYRGNNEKLFF. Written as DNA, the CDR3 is TGTGCCAGCAGCTACAGGGGGAATAATGAAAAACTGTTTTTT.

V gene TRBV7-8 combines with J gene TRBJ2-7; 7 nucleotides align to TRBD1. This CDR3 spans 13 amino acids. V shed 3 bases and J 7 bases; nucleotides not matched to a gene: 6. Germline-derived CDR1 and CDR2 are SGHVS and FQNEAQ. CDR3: CASSFGTAVEQYF. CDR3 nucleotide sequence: TGTGCCAGCAGCTTCGGGACAGCCGTGGAGCAGTACTTC.

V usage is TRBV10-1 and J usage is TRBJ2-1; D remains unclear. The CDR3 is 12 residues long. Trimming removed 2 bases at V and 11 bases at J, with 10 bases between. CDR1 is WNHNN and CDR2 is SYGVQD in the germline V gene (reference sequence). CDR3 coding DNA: TGCGCCAGCAGTGAGAGCCTTACCCAGCAGTTCTTC. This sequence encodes CASSESLTQQFF.

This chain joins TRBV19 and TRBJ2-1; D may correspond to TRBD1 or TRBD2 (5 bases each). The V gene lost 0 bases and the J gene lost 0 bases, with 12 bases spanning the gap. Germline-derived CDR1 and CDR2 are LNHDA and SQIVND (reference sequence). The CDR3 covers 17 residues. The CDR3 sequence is CASSIDPGTRSYNEQFF. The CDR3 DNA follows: TGTGCCAGTAGTATAGATCCCGGGACCCGCTCCTACAATGAGCAGTTCTTC.

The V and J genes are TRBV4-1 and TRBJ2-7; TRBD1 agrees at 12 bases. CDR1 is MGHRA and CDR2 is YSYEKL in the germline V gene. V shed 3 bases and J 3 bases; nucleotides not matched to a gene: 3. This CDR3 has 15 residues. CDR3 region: CASSQGQGAGYEQYF. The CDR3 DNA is TGCGCCAGCAGCCAGGGACAGGGGGCAGGCTACGAGCAGTACTTC.

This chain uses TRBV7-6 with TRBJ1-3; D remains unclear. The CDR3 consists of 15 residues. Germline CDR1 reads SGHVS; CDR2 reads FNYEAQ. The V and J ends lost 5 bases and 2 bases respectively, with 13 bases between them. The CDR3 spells CASSRSERAGNTIYF. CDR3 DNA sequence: TGTGCCAGCAGCCGATCCGAGCGGGCTGGAAACACCATATATTTT.

Written as DNA, the CDR3 is TGTGCCAGCAGTGACCAGGGATGGGATAATGAAAAACTGTTTTTT. It codes for CASSDQGWDNEKLFF. The chain links TRBV2 to TRBJ1-4; tentatively, D is TRBD1 (5 bases). The ends were cut back, 3 bases at V and 4 bases at J, with 12 bases in the middle. The CDR3 extends over 15 amino acids. Germline V gene lookup returns CDR1 SNHLY and CDR2 FYNNEI.

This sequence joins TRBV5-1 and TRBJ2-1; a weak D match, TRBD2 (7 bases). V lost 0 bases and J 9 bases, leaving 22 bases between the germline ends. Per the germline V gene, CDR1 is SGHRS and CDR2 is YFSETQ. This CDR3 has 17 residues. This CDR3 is CASSLESVVQGGGEQFF. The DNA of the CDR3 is TGCGCCAGCAGCTTGGAGTCGGTGGTGCAGGGAGGGGGTGAGCAGTTCTTC.

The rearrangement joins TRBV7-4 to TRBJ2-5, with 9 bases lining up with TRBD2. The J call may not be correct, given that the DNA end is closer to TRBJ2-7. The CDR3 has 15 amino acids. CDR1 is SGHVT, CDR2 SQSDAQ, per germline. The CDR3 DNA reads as TGTGCCAGCAGCTACCGACTAGCGGTAAACTACGAGCAGTACTTC. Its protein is CASSYRLAVNYEQYF.

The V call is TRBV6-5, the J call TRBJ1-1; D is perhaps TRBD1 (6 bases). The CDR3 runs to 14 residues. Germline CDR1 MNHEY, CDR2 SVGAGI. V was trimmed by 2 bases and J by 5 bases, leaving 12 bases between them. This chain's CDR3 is CASSYSEGGTEAFF. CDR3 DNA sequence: TGTGCCAGCAGTTACAGCGAAGGGGGGACTGAAGCTTTCTTT.